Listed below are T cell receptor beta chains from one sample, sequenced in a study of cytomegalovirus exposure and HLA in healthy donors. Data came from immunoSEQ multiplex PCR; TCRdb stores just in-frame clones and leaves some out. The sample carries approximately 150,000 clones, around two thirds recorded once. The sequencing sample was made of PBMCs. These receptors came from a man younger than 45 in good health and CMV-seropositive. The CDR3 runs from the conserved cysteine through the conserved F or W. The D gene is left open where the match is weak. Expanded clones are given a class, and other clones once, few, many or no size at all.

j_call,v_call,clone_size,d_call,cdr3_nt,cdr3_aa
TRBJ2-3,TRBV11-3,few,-,TGTGCCAGCAGCCCCCCCTACGATACGCAGTATTTT,CASSPPYDTQYF
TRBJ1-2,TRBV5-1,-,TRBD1,TGCGCCAGCAGCTTGGGTTTCCAGGGGGCAAGTGGCTACACCTTC,CASSLGFQGASGYTF
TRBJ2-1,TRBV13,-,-,TGTGCCAGCTCCGAGTTTACCTCCTACAATGAGCAGTTCTTC,CASSEFTSYNEQFF
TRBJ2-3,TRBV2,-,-,TGTGCCAGCAGGGGCTGGGACTTCGGCACAGATACGCAGTATTTT,CASRGWDFGTDTQYF
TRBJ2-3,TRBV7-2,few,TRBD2,TGTGCCAGCAGCTCAGGGGGACTAGCGGGAACAGATACGCAGTATTTT,CASSSGGLAGTDTQYF
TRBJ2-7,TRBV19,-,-,TGTGCCAGTAGTATTCGGGGACTGAAGGTAGGGCAGTACTTC,CASSIRGLKVGQYF
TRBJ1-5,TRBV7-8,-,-,TGTGCCAGCAGCTTGGACAGTGATCAGCCCCAGCATTTT,CASSLDSDQPQHF
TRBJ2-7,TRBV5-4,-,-,TGTGCCAGCAGCTTGGAAGGTCATGGGACTGTACCTAACGAGCAGTACTTC,CASSLEGHGTVPNEQYF
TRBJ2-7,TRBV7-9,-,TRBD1,TGTGCCAGCAGCCGAGGGACAGGGGGGTACGAGCAGTACTTC,CASSRGTGGYEQYF
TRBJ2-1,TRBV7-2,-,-,TGTGCCAGCAGCTTAGCTAGGACTTCTTCCTACAATGAGCAGTTCTTC,CASSLARTSSYNEQFF
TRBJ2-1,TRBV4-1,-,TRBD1,TGCGCCAGCAGCCCAAACAGACAGGGTAATCCCAAGCCGGGGTTCTTC,CASSPNRQGNPKPGFF
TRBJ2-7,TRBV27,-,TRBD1,TGTGCCAGCACCGTTCACAGGGGGAACACCTACGAGCAGTACTTC,CASTVHRGNTYEQYF
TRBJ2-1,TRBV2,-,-,TGTGCCAGCAGTGGCCTAGCCGGTGAGCAGTTCTTC,CASSGLAGEQFF
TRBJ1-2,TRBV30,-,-,TGTGCCTGGAGTGGCATTGCAGGGGAAAGTTTCGGCTACACCTTC,CAWSGIAGESFGYTF
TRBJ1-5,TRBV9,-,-,TGTGCCAGCAGCGCCGGGTCCAACAATCAGCCCCAGCATTTT,CASSAGSNNQPQHF
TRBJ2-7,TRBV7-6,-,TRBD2,TGTGCCAGCAGCTACCGGGAGGCTCGAGGGGAAGAGCAGTACTTC,CASSYREARGEEQYF
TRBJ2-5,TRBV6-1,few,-,TGTGCCAGCAGTGGAAGAACACTAGATACCGCAAGGGAGACCCAGTACTTC,CASSGRTLDTARETQYF
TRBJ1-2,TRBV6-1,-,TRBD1,TGTGCCAGCAGCGAACAGGGGCTGGATGGCTACACCTTC,CASSEQGLDGYTF
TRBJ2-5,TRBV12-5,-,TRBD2,TGTGCTAGTGGTCCACGACTAGCGGGAGCTTCGTCTGAGACCCAGTACTTC,CASGPRLAGASSETQYF
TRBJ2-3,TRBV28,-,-,TGTGCCAGCAGTCCCGATACATACCTCATACAGTACACAGATACGCAGTATTTT,CASSPDTYLIQYTDTQYF
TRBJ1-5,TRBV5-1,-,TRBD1,TGCGCCAGCAGCGAGGGACAGGTCGATCAGCCCCAGCATTTT,CASSEGQVDQPQHF
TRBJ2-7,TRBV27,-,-,TGTGCCAGCAGTTTGACTAGTGGTTTTTCCCCCTACGAGCAGTACTTC,CASSLTSGFSPYEQYF
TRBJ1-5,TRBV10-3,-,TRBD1,TGTGCCATCAGTGACAGGGGGCGTGAAAGCAATCAGCCCCAGCATTTT,CAISDRGRESNQPQHF
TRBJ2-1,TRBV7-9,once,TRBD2,TGTTCCAGCAGCTCATCCGGGACTAGCGGGACCAGCTACAATGAGCAGTTCTTC,CSSSSSGTSGTSYNEQFF
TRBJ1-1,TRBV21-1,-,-,TGTGCCAGCAGCAAAGGCGGGGGGGGCTGTCTAGGGACTGAAGCTTTCTTT,CASSKGGGGCLGTEAFF